This T cell receptor beta chain was observed in a study of blood T cells in healthy people across ages. The wider study: The capture of about one barcoded beta molecule per two T cells was achieved by template switching.

Using a J-beta primer mix together with a sample-barcoded 5' primer, a second PCR was run for roughly 7 to 11 cycles. Via MiXCR, TCRdb re-called the 5' RACE reads, giving one row per CDR3 protein. Of 550,000 to 700,000 distinct CDR3 sequences in the sample, 27% are singletons; the top ten hold under 20%. This clonotype turned up a few times. The antigen is not known. The study's findings and limits: The unsorted PBMCs prevented any conclusive comparison of naive versus antigen-experienced cells.

This TCR derives from a woman aged 70-85 years in good health. Sequencing used blood.

For the CDR3, the DNA is TGTGCCAGCAGCTTGGGACGTCGTGAAGCTTTCTTT. This translates into CASSLGRREAFF. The chain uses TRBV7-2 and TRBJ1-1, with a weak D call TRBD1 (5 bases). The germline V gene encodes CDR1 SGHTA and CDR2 FQGNSA. The CDR3 is 12 residues long. V lost 3 bases and J lost 7, with 9 bases in between.